This T cell receptor beta chain stems from a study of early T cells in non-severe SARS-CoV-2 infection. Study summary: Sequencing input comprised bulk RNA from unsorted whole blood; chain pairing was not available.

This clonotype was detected ten times or more. The antigen is undetermined. Study conclusions and caveats: VDJdb matching skewed toward anti-spike CD8 responses, missing private and CD4 specificities.

Individual cDNA molecules carried attached unique molecular identifiers. TCRdb used MiXCR to reprocess the 5' RACE reads, holding one entry per CDR3 protein. The sample has about 77,000 distinct CDR3 sequences; less than 20% are singletons. Germline loops: CDR1 SQVTM, CDR2 ANQGSEA. V lost 3 bases to trimming and J lost 4 bases, with 7 bases between them. This CDR3 is 12 amino acids long. The origin of this receptor is an adult who was a healthcare worker with PCR-confirmed SARS-CoV-2 infection or an uninfected control (not recorded which). Specimen: whole blood. V gene TRBV29-1 combines with J gene TRBJ1-5; D unresolved. CDR3 in DNA: TGCAGCGTTGAGGAGGGTAATCAGCCCCAGCATTTT. Its translation: CSVEEGNQPQHF.